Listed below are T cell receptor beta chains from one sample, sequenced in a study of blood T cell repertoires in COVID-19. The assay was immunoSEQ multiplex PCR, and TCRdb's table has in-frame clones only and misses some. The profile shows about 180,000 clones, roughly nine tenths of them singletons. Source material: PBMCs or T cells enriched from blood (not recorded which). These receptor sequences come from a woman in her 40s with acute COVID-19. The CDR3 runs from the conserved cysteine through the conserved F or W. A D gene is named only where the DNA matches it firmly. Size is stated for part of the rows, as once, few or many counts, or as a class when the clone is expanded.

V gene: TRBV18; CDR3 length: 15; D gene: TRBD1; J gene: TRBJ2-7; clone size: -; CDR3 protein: CASSPQGTGSYEQYF; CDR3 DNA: TGTGCCAGCTCACCACAAGGGACAGGCTCCTACGAGCAGTACTTC
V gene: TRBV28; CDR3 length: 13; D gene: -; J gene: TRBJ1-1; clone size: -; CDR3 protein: CAIGSGMNTEAFF; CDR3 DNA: TGTGCCATTGGTAGCGGCATGAACACTGAAGCTTTCTTT
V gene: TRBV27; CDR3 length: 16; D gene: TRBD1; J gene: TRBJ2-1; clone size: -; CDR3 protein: CASSLGPGQDYNEQFF; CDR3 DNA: TGTGCCAGCAGTTTGGGTCCGGGACAGGATTACAATGAGCAGTTCTTC
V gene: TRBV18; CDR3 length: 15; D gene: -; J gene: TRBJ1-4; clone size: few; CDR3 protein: CASSPWEGEGEKLFF; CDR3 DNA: TGTGCCAGCTCACCATGGGAGGGAGAAGGCGAAAAACTGTTTTTT
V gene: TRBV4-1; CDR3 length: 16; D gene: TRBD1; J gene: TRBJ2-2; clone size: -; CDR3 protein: CASSQPGTANTGELFF; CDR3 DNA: TGCGCCAGCAGCCAACCTGGGACAGCGAACACCGGGGAGCTGTTTTTT
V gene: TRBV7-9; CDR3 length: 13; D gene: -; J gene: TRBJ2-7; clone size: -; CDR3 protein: CASSFGSSYEQYF; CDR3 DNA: TGTGCCAGCAGTTTTGGGTCTAGCTACGAGCAGTACTTC
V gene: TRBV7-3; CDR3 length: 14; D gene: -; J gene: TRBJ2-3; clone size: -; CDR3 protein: CASSLNSGGDTQYF; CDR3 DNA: TGTGCCAGCAGCTTAAATTCCGGGGGAGATACGCAGTATTTT
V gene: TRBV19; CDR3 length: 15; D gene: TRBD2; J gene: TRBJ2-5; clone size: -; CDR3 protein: CASSPGTSAWETQYF; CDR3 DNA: TGTGCCAGTAGTCCGGGGACTAGCGCATGGGAGACCCAGTACTTC
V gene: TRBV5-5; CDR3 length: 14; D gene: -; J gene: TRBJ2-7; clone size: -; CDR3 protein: CASSLATGSYEQYF; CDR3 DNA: TGTGCCAGCAGCTTGGCCACAGGCTCCTACGAGCAGTACTTC
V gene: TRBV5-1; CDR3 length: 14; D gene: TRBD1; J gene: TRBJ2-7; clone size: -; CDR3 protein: CASSMDRGYYEQYF; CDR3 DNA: TGCGCCAGCAGCATGGACAGGGGCTACTACGAGCAGTACTTC
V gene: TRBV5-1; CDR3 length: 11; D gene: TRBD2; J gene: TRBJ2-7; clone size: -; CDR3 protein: CASSKEAGEYF; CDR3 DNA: TGCGCCAGCAGCAAAGAAGCGGGAGAGTACTTC
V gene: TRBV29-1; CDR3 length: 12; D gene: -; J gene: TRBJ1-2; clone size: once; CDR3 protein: CSVELQGKGYTF; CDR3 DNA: TGCAGCGTTGAATTGCAGGGGAAAGGCTACACCTTC
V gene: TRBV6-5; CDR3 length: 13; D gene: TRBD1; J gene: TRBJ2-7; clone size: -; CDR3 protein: CAGRGTGLHEQYF; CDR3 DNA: TGTGCCGGCCGAGGGACAGGCCTCCACGAGCAGTACTTC
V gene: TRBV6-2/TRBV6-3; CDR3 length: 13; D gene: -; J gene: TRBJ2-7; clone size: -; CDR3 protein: CASSLAHSSQQYF; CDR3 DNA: TGTGCCAGCAGTCTGGCCCATTCTAGCCAGCAGTACTTC
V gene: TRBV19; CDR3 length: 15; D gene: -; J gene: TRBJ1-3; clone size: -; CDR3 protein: CASSMEAFSGNTIYF; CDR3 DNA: TGTGCCAGTAGTATGGAGGCTTTCTCTGGAAACACCATATATTTT
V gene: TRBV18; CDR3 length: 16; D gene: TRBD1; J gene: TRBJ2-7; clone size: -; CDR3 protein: CASSPETGGRSYEQYF; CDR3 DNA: TGTGCCAGCTCACCCGAGACAGGGGGCAGGTCCTACGAGCAGTACTTC
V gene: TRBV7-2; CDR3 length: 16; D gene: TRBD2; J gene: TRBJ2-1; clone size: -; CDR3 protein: CASSLRTSTIDNEQFF; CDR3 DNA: TGTGCCAGCAGCCTCCGGACTAGCACCATCGACAATGAGCAGTTCTTC
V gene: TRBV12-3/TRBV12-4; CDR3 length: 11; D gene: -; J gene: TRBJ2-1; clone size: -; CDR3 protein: CASSEYNEQFF; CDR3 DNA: TGTGCCAGCAGTGAGTACAATGAGCAGTTCTTC
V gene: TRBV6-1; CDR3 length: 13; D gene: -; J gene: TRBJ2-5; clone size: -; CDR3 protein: CASSGTPQGTQYF; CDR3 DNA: TGTGCCAGCAGTGGGACTCCACAGGGGACCCAGTACTTC
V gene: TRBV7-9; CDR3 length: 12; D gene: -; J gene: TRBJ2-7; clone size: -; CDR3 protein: CASSRQTYEQYF; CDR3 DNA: TGTGCCAGCAGCCGACAGACCTACGAGCAGTACTTC
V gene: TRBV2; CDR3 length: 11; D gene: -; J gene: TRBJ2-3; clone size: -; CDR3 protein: CASSERYTQYF; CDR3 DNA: TGTGCCAGCAGTGAACGGTATACGCAGTATTTT
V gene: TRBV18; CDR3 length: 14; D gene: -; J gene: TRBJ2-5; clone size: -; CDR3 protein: CASSPDSYQETQYF; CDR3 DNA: TGTGCCAGCTCACCGGACAGCTACCAAGAGACCCAGTACTTC
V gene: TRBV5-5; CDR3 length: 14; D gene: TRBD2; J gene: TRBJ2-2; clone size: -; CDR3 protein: CASRLAVNTGELFF; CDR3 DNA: TGTGCCAGCCGACTAGCGGTCAACACCGGGGAGCTGTTTTTT
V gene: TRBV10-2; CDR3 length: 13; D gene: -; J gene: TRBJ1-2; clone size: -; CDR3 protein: CASTMADYYGYTF; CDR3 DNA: TGCGCCAGCACCATGGCCGATTACTATGGCTACACCTTC
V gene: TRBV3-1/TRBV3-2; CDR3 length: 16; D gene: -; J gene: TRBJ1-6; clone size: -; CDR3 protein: CASSPHPGIRNSPLHF; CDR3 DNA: TGTGCCAGCAGCCCCCATCCGGGGATTCGTAATTCACCCCTCCACTTT
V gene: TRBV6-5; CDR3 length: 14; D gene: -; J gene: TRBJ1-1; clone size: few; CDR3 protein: CASSYSWGRLEAFF; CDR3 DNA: TGTGCCAGCAGTTACTCGTGGGGGCGGCTTGAAGCTTTCTTT
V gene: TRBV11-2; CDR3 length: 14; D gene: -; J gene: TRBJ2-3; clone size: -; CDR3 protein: CASSLIQGRDTQYF; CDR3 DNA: TGTGCCAGCAGCTTGATACAGGGTAGAGATACGCAGTATTTT
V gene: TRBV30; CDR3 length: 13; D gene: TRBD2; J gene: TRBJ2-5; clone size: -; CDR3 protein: CAWSRGGLETQYF; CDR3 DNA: TGTGCCTGGAGTCGGGGGGGTTTGGAGACCCAGTACTTC
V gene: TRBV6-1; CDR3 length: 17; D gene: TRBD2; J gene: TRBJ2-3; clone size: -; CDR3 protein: CASSGTPTSGHTDTQYF; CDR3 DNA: TGTGCCAGCAGTGGAACCCCGACTAGCGGACACACAGATACGCAGTATTTT